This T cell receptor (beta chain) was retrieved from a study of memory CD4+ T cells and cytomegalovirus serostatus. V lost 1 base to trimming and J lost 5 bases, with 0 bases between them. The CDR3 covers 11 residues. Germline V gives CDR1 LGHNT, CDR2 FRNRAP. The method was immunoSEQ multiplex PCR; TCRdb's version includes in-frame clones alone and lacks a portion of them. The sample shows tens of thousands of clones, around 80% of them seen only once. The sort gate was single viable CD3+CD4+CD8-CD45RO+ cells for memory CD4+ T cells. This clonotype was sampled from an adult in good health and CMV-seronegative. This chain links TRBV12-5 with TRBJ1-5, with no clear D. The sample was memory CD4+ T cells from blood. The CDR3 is CASGLDQPQHF. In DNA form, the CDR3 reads TGTGCTAGTGGTTTGGATCAGCCCCAGCATTTT.